Included here is one T cell receptor (beta chain) sequence, with context. This sample is drawn from a study of blood T cell repertoires in COVID-19. Study at large: The origin of the acute and convalescent COVID-19 samples was the United States, Italy and Spain.

Per the original methods: Reference gene primer amplification gave estimated nucleated cell counts. TCRdb's table, derived via immunoSEQ multiplex PCR, lists solely in-frame clones and lacks some. The D gene and trimming were derived from the DNA, and the V and J assignments and clone size from that table. This repertoire shows about 200,000 clones, 84% found once; its top ten account for roughly an eighth. This clonotype was obtained from a human donor in a cohort sampled during active COVID-19. Sequencing was carried out using peripheral blood.

DNA of the CDR3: TGTGCCAGCAGTTCTAGCGGGAGCTCCTACAATGAGCAGTTCTTC. Amino acids: CASSSSGSSYNEQFF. The V call is TRBV27, the J call TRBJ2-1; 10 nucleotides line up with TRBD2. Trimming took 4 bases from V and 0 from J; bases not matched to a gene: 0. The germline gives CDR1 MNHEY, CDR2 SMNVEV (reference sequence). The CDR3 runs 15 residues.